Below, 32 T cell receptor beta chains from the same sample are listed, as sequenced in a study of shared clonotypes between healthy human individuals. The repertoire was sequenced with immunoSEQ multiplex PCR; TCRdb's copy has only in-frame clones and lacks some. The profile shows about a million clones, approximately 72% of them singletons. Sequences were obtained from memory CD4+ T cells sorted from blood. Subset of the sample: CD45RA-negative fraction. These receptors were taken from a man aged 18 to 29 in good health.

The V call is TRBV19, the J call TRBJ2-2, with D possibly being TRBD2 (5 bases). Looked up from germline, CDR1 is LNHDA and CDR2 is SQIVND (reference sequence). CDR3 length: 15 amino acids. V lost 3 bases, J lost 6 bases, and 14 bases lay in between. The CDR3 nucleotides read TGTGCCAGTAGTATCATACTAGGATTCGCCGGGGAGCTGTTTTTT. As protein: CASSIILGFAGELFF. Combining the CDR3 with reference TRBV19 and TRBJ2-2 gives the whole variable domain DGGITQSPKYLFRKEGQNVTLSCEQNLNHDAMYWYRQDPGQGLRLIYYSQIVNDFQKGDIAEGYSVSREKKESFPLTVTSAQKNPTAFYLCASSIILGFAGELFFGEGSRLTVL.

The CDR3 coding sequence is TGTGCCAGCAGTTCACTGGACCGTCCCTTGGGGACCCAGTACTTC. The encoded protein is CASSSLDRPLGTQYF. The V gene is TRBV6-5, the J gene TRBJ2-5; D is unclear. Trimming removed 4 bases from V and 7 bases from J, with 19 bases in between. The CDR3 totals 15 residues. Germline-derived CDR1 and CDR2 are MNHEY and SVGAGI.

This chain joins TRBV4-3 and TRBJ1-1; D is unresolved. Germline CDR1 and CDR2: LGHNA and YSLEER. The CDR3 runs to 14 residues. V gave up 3 bases and J gave up 3 bases, with 11 bases separating them. CDR3 DNA: TGCGCCAGCAGCCACGGACCCGGGGACACTGAAGCTTTCTTT. Protein: CASSHGPGDTEAFF.

In nucleotides, the CDR3 is TGCGCCAGCAGCTTGCTGGACAGGCCAGATACGCAGTATTTT. It specifies CASSLLDRPDTQYF. This chain joins TRBV5-1 and TRBJ2-3; 7 nucleotides match TRBD1. There are 14 residues in the CDR3. The V segment lost 1 base and the J segment 4 bases; nucleotides outside the gene matches: 3. CDR1 and CDR2 from the germline V gene are SGHRS and YFSETQ.

This clone has only one observation. The chain has TRBV7-2 and TRBJ2-5; tentatively, D is TRBD2 (6 bases). Germline V gene sequence: CDR1 SGHTA, CDR2 FQGNSA. V shed 1 base and J shed 6 bases, with 12 bases lying between them. CDR3 length equals 14 residues. The CDR3 spells CASSLGRAEQTQYF. In DNA form, the CDR3 reads TGTGCCAGCAGCTTAGGGAGGGCAGAACAGACCCAGTACTTC.

The gene calls are TRBV5-1 and TRBJ1-1; 7 bases are shared with TRBD1. The CDR3 is 16 residues long. Germline-derived CDR1 and CDR2 are SGHRS and YFSETQ. Trimming removed 4 bases from V and 2 bases from J; junction bases left unmatched: 11. CDR3 sequence reads: CASSDQPGGSNTEAFF. CDR3 bases: TGCGCCAGCAGCGATCAGCCAGGGGGTTCCAACACTGAAGCTTTCTTT.

About this clone itself: The same CDR3 is also encoded by other DNA sequences in this sample. The chain is built from TRBV18 and TRBJ1-5; D not certain. Per germline, CDR1 KGHSH and CDR2 LQKENI. V was pared by 4 bases and J by 6 bases, with 10 bases between. CDR3 length equals 13 residues. CDR3 amino acids: CASSQERGQPQHF. In DNA form, the CDR3 reads TGTGCCAGCTCACAGGAACGAGGTCAGCCCCAGCATTTT.

The chain carries TRBV7-9 and TRBJ1-5; D call uncertain. Looked up from germline, CDR1 is SEHNR and CDR2 is FQNEAQ (reference sequence). Trimming left V 3 bases short and J 4 bases short, with 10 bases between. This CDR3 spans 14 amino acids. The CDR3 DNA reads as TGTGCCAGCAGCTTGACATTCGAAAATCAGCCCCAGCATTTT. Translated, it gives CASSLTFENQPQHF.

The chain carries TRBV2 and TRBJ1-1; 7 bases agree with TRBD1. The CDR3 has 13 amino acids. Per germline, CDR1 SNHLY and CDR2 FYNNEI. The ends lost 4 bases at V and 6 bases at J; junction bases unmatched: 5. The CDR3 DNA reads as TGTGCCAGCAGTGCAGGGGGTTATCCTGAAGCTTTCTTT. Protein: CASSAGGYPEAFF.

As for this clone: This sample includes further DNA sequences coding for the same CDR3. V gene TRBV5-1 combines with J gene TRBJ2-2, with TRBD1 identical over 7 bases. From germline, CDR1 is SGHRS and CDR2 YFSETQ. This CDR3 has 15 residues. V dropped 0 bases and J dropped 6; count of bases not matched to a gene: 5. The CDR3 DNA follows: TGCGCCAGCAGCTTGGTTGGCAGGGGGTCCGGGGAGCTGTTTTTT. Its protein product is CASSLVGRGSGELFF.

Note on this clone: An end of the junction differs from the germline gene, which may be a read error. This rearrangement joins TRBV6-5 to TRBJ2-1, with 9 positions matching TRBD1. The germline V gene encodes CDR1 MNHEY and CDR2 SVGAGI. The CDR3 runs to 12 residues. CDR3 bases: TGTGCCAGCAGTTACTCGGGACAGGGAGAACTCTTC. It codes for CASSYSGQGELF.

Ten or more counts support this clone. The V call is TRBV6-5, the J call TRBJ2-7; 7 nucleotides agree with TRBD2. This CDR3 comprises 14 residues. The germline CDR1 and CDR2 sequences are MNHEY and SVGAGI. The V segment lost 6 bases and the J segment 4 bases; nucleotides outside the gene matches: 9. CDR3 in DNA: TGTGCCAGCAGGAATGGGGTCGGGGGGTACGAGCAGTACTTC. Translated: CASRNGVGGYEQYF.

This clone was detected only once. The chain is built from TRBV25-1 and TRBJ1-6, with D possibly being TRBD1 (5 bases). This CDR3 has 17 amino acids. Germline CDR1 reads MGHDK; CDR2 reads SYGVNS. V dropped 1 base and J dropped 9 bases, with 19 bases sitting between them. The CDR3 DNA sequence: TGTGCCAGCAGTGAATCCCTGAGGGGCTCATTTAGTTCACCCCTCCACTTT. Translation gives CASSESLRGSFSSPLHF. The full variable domain, in which reference TRBV25-1 and TRBJ1-6 provide the parts outside the CDR3, is EADIYQTPRYLVIGTGKKITLECSQTMGHDKMYWYQQDPGMELHLIHYSYGVNSTEKGDLSSESTVSRIRTEHFPLTLESARPSHTSQYLCASSESLRGSFSSPLHFGNGTRLTVT.

This clone appeared a single time. J is TRBJ1-2 and V is TRBV27; D not certain. This CDR3 has 16 amino acids. V was cut by 5 bases and J by 1 base, with 17 bases left in between. Germline V gene data show CDR1 as MNHEY and CDR2 as SMNVEV (reference sequence). Here the CDR3 reads CASSILRRENNYGYTF. Here the CDR3 DNA reads TGTGCCAGCAGTATCCTGAGGCGGGAGAATAACTATGGCTACACCTTC.

The chain carries TRBV27 and TRBJ2-3; D uncertain. V was trimmed by 5 bases and J by 6 bases, leaving 12 bases between them. The V gene's germline CDR1 is MNHEY and CDR2 SMNVEV (reference sequence). This CDR3 has 13 amino acids. CDR3 coding DNA: TGTGCCAGCAGTGATCAACTATTGGATACGCAGTATTTT. Protein sequence: CASSDQLLDTQYF.

The rearrangement joins TRBV6-6 to TRBJ1-3; TRBD1 might be the D (6 bases). From germline, CDR1 is MNHNY and CDR2 SVGAGI (reference sequence). The CDR3 totals 13 residues. Between the trimmed V and J ends, which lost 10 bases and 2 bases, there was a span of 12 bases. Here the CDR3 reads CATVTGPGNTIYF. In DNA form, the CDR3 reads TGTGCCACCGTCACAGGGCCTGGAAACACCATATATTTT.

This clone was counted many times. This chain uses TRBV5-1 with TRBJ2-3; D unclear. The CDR3 extends over 15 amino acids. V was pared by 0 bases and J by 2 bases, with 10 bases between. Per germline, CDR1 SGHRS and CDR2 YFSETQ. Here the CDR3 reads CASSLEAKNTDTQYF. CDR3 DNA: TGCGCCAGCAGCTTGGAGGCCAAAAACACAGATACGCAGTATTTT.

The chain has TRBV29-1 and TRBJ2-1; D gene uncertain. This CDR3 contains 12 residues. Per germline, CDR1 SQVTM and CDR2 ANQGSEA. V dropped 3 bases and J dropped 4 bases, with 7 bases sitting between them. CDR3 in amino acids: CSVEGVYNEQFF. CDR3 bases: TGCAGCGTTGAGGGCGTATACAATGAGCAGTTCTTC.

This clone was observed once. The rearrangement joins TRBV6-1 to TRBJ2-4, with 7 bases that match TRBD1. This CDR3 has 13 residues. In germline, CDR1 is MNHNS, CDR2 SASEGT. With 2 bases clipped from V and 7 bases from J, the junction kept 2 bases outside the gene matches. CDR3 region: CASSESDRNIQYF. The CDR3 coding sequence is TGTGCCAGCAGTGAATCGGACAGGAACATTCAGTACTTC.

CDR3 sequence reads: CASTTRREAFF. DNA of the CDR3: TGTGCCAGCACGACCCGGCGAGAAGCTTTCTTT. The chain uses TRBV2 and TRBJ1-1; D not certain. V gave up 7 bases and J gave up 8 bases, with 11 bases separating them. Germline V gene data show CDR1 as SNHLY and CDR2 as FYNNEI. The CDR3 contains 11 residues.

The rearrangement joins TRBV28 to TRBJ1-5; D perhaps matches TRBD1 (6 bases). The germline V gene encodes CDR1 MDHEN and CDR2 SYDVKM. The CDR3 is 13 residues long. V lost 6 bases and J lost 3, with 9 bases in between. The CDR3 sequence is CASRGQLNQPQHF. CDR3 DNA: TGTGCCAGCAGAGGACAGCTCAATCAGCCCCAGCATTTT.

This clone came up a few times. This sequence joins TRBV29-1 and TRBJ1-5; 8 bases agree with TRBD1. The CDR3 totals 14 residues. Germline lookup yields CDR1 SQVTM and CDR2 ANQGSEA. V trimming: 4 bases; J trimming: 4 bases; junction bases outside the gene matches: 6. Here the CDR3 reads CSVAVGQGNQPQHF. In nucleotides, the CDR3 is TGCAGCGTTGCCGTCGGACAGGGAAATCAGCCCCAGCATTTT.

V usage is TRBV28 and J usage is TRBJ2-5, with D possibly being TRBD1 or TRBD2 (5 bases each). Germline V gene lookup returns CDR1 MDHEN and CDR2 SYDVKM. The CDR3 runs to 12 residues. V lost 3 bases and J lost 8, with 10 bases in between. The CDR3 sequence: CASSFDRGTQYF. The CDR3 DNA sequence: TGTGCCAGCAGTTTTGACCGGGGCACCCAGTACTTC.

The V gene is TRBV6-1, the J gene TRBJ2-5; no reliable D call. CDR1 MNHNS and CDR2 SASEGT come from the germline V gene. The CDR3 is made up of 11 amino acids. V lost 2 bases and J 5 bases, leaving 3 bases between the germline ends. CDR3 loop: CASSEFETQYF. In DNA form, the CDR3 reads TGTGCCAGCAGTGAATTTGAGACCCAGTACTTC.

The table lists this clone with a count of one. This chain connects TRBV4-1 to TRBJ2-7; D is unresolved. Trimming left V 2 bases short and J 4 bases short, with 18 bases between. This CDR3 is 16 amino acids long. The germline V gene has CDR1 MGHRA and CDR2 YSYEKL. CDR3: CASSQMVVADSYEQYF. DNA of the CDR3: TGCGCCAGCAGCCAAATGGTAGTGGCTGATTCTTACGAGCAGTACTTC.

V and J are TRBV2 and TRBJ1-3; 9 bases line up with TRBD1. V dropped 7 bases and J dropped 1; count of bases not matched to a gene: 8. Germline CDR1 is SNHLY and CDR2 is FYNNEI. The CDR3 has 16 amino acids. CDR3 loop: CASTRDRVSSGNTIYF. For the CDR3, the DNA is TGTGCCAGCACGAGGGACAGGGTTAGTTCTGGAAACACCATATATTTT.

This clone was observed a handful of times. The chain combines TRBV7-3 with TRBJ2-1, with 9 bases that match TRBD1. Trimming cost V 5 bases and J 6 bases; bases outside gene matches: 8. CDR1 and CDR2 from the germline V gene are SGHTA and FQGTGA. The CDR3 runs to 15 residues. CDR3 in DNA: TGTGCCAGCAGCCCTGGGGGACAGGGAGTCAATGAGCAGTTCTTC. Amino acids: CASSPGGQGVNEQFF.

The chain links TRBV13 to TRBJ2-3; TRBD2 agrees at 9 bases. The CDR3 contains 15 residues. V was pared by 4 bases and J by 4 bases, with 6 bases of the junction left unmatched. Germline V lookup: CDR1 PRHDT, CDR2 FYEKMQ (reference sequence). The CDR3 region is CASSSSGALPDTQYF. DNA for the CDR3: TGTGCCAGCAGCTCTAGCGGGGCGCTCCCAGATACGCAGTATTTT.

The rearrangement links TRBV6-6 to TRBJ1-1; no reliable D call. V gave up 7 bases and J gave up 10 bases, with 19 bases separating them. Germline assignment: CDR1 MNHNY and CDR2 SVGAGI (reference sequence). There are 13 residues in the CDR3. This CDR3 is CASTESGFNGAFF. The CDR3, as DNA: TGTGCCAGCACCGAGTCGGGGTTCAACGGAGCTTTCTTT.

The chain couples TRBV11-2 to TRBJ1-2; 9 bases map to TRBD1. V lost 5 bases, J lost 7 bases, and 8 bases stayed unmatched. Germline V gene sequence: CDR1 SGHAT, CDR2 FQNNGV. The CDR3 runs 14 residues. In DNA, the CDR3 is TGTGCCAGCAGCCTCGGACAGGGGAAGGGTGGCTACACCTTC. This translates into CASSLGQGKGGYTF.

The genes are TRBV2 and TRBJ2-7; D might be TRBD1 or TRBD2, each matching 6 bases. The CDR3 extends over 13 amino acids. The germline V and J ends were trimmed by 7 bases and 2 bases, with 12 bases remaining between them. Germline CDR1 reads SNHLY; CDR2 reads FYNNEI. The CDR3 loop reads CASNEGGPYEQYF. CDR3 nucleotide sequence: TGTGCCAGCAACGAGGGGGGACCCTACGAGCAGTACTTC.

This sequence joins TRBV9 and TRBJ2-7; D call uncertain. Germline values: CDR1 SGDLS, CDR2 YYNGEE. The V and J ends lost 3 bases and 0 bases respectively, with 19 bases between them. CDR3 length: 17 amino acids. The CDR3 protein is CASSAAPSGPNSYEQYF. The CDR3 DNA reads TGTGCCAGCAGCGCAGCTCCCTCCGGGCCAAACTCCTACGAGCAGTACTTC.